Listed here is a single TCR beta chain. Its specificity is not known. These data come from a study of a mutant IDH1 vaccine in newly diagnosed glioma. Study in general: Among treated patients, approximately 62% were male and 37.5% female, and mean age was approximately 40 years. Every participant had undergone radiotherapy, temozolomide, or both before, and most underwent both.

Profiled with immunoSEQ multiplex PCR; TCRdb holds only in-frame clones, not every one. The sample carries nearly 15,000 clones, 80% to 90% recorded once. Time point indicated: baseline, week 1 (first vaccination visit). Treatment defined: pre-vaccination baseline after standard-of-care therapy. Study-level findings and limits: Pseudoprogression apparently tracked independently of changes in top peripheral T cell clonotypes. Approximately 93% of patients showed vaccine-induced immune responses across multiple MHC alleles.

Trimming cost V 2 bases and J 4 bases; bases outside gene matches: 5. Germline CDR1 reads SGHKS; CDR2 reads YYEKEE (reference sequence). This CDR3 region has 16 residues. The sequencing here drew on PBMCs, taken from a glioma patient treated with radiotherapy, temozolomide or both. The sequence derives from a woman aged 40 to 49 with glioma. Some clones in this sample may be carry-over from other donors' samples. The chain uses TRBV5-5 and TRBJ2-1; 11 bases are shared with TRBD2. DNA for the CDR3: TGTGCCAGCAGCTTACCTAGCGGGGGGCTGTACAATGAGCAGTTCTTC. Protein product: CASSLPSGGLYNEQFF.